The table lists the clone carrying this TCR beta chain with a few counts. Its cognate antigen is unknown. This specimen belongs to a study of persistence of HIV-infected CD4 T cells. Study conclusions and caveats: TCRbeta richness was lower in CMV- and Gag-responding cells than in anti-CD3/anti-CD28-responding cells. The rare CMV-responding cells with HIV-1 proviruses were not separately TCR-sequenced.

The stimulus was an HIV-1 Gag 15-mer peptide pool, 0.8 to 1 ug/peptide/mL. Sorting selected CD4+ T cells upregulating both CD40 ligand and CD69. Donors were HIV-1-infected adults who began suppressive ART during chronic infection. Sequencing used immunoSEQ version 4 in survey mode. Using immunoSEQ multiplex PCR, the repertoire was profiled, and TCRdb retains in-frame clones only, with some absent. The data hold around 32,000 clones, with approximately 66% observed a single time. V dropped 9 bases and J dropped 7 bases, with 24 bases sitting between them. Germline CDR1 SEHNR, CDR2 FQNEAQ (reference sequence). The CDR3 runs 15 residues.

The clonotype originates from an adult man with HIV who was CMV-seropositive. This specimen consisted of CD4+ T cells sorted from PBMCs after roughly 18-hour stimulation, obtained from a patient who received antiretroviral therapy. This chain joins TRBV7-9 and TRBJ1-2; D perhaps matches TRBD1 (5 bases). The CDR3 spells CASLAGTAAMRGYTF. The CDR3 nucleotides read TGTGCCAGTCTAGCTGGGACGGCGGCTATGCGTGGCTACACCTTC.